Presented here are 18 T cell receptor beta chains from one specimen sequenced in a study of blood T cell repertoires in COVID-19. Using immunoSEQ multiplex PCR, the repertoire was profiled, and TCRdb retains in-frame clones only, with some absent. The data contain 50,000 to 65,000 clones, around nine tenths of them singletons. The specimen sequenced was peripheral blood. Receptor source: a man in his 70s with acute or convalescent COVID-19.

This clone was recorded a few times. The chain couples TRBV27 to TRBJ1-5; 9 bases map to TRBD1. This CDR3 region has 17 residues. Germline V gene sequence: CDR1 MNHEY, CDR2 SMNVEV (reference sequence). Germline trimming cut 7 bases from V and 4 bases from J; bases unmatched to any gene: 14. CDR3 in amino acids: CASKGGQGGGLNQPQHF. In nucleotides, the CDR3 is TGTGCCAGCAAGGGGGGACAGGGAGGCGGGTTGAATCAGCCCCAGCATTTT.

V gene TRBV28 combines with J gene TRBJ2-7; the D is unclear. There are 12 residues in the CDR3. Germline assignment: CDR1 MDHEN and CDR2 SYDVKM. V was cut by 4 bases and J by 0 bases, with 4 bases left in between. CDR3 residues: CASSSNSYEQYF. The DNA for the CDR3 is TGTGCCAGCAGTTCTAACTCCTACGAGCAGTACTTC.

The V and J genes are TRBV18 and TRBJ1-3; D is ambiguous. Germline CDR1 and CDR2: KGHSH and LQKENI. This CDR3 has 15 residues. The V end was cut by 4 bases, the J end by 11 bases, with 21 bases between. In DNA form, the CDR3 reads TGTGCCAGCTCACAGCTAGCGGCAGAGGAAACAGCCATATATTTT. Its translation: CASSQLAAEETAIYF.

This clone is a singleton in its sample. The chain employs TRBV5-6 and TRBJ2-1; 9 bases map to TRBD1. V gave up 4 bases and J gave up 9 bases; unmatched junction bases: 11. Per the germline V gene, CDR1 is SGHDT and CDR2 is YYEEEE. This CDR3 region has 15 residues. The DNA for the CDR3 is TGTGCCAGCAGCAAAGCGGGACAGGGAGGGGGTGAGCAGTTCTTC. It translates to CASSKAGQGGGEQFF.

The chain employs TRBV21-1 and TRBJ1-4; whether TRBD1, the table's D call, matches the DNA was not checked. TRBV21-1 is a known pseudogene. The CDR3 spans 17 residues. The DNA for the CDR3 is TGTGCCAGCAGCAAACAAAGCGCGGACAGACTTAATGAAAAACTGTTTTTT. This encodes CASSKQSADRLNEKLFF.

This rearrangement joins TRBV6-5 to TRBJ1-5, with TRBD1 as a possible D gene (5 bases). Germline loops: CDR1 MNHEY, CDR2 SVGAGI. The CDR3 is 13 residues long. Trimming stripped 7 bases from V and 6 bases from J, with 13 bases between. The DNA for the CDR3 is TGTGCCAGCACCCGGGGGTTTGGTCAGCCCCAGCATTTT. Protein sequence: CASTRGFGQPQHF.

This clone was picked up one time. V gene TRBV27 combines with J gene TRBJ2-6; TRBD1 might be the D (6 bases). The CDR3 is 14 amino acids. In germline, CDR1 is MNHEY, CDR2 SMNVEV (reference sequence). V lost 8 bases and J 4 bases, leaving 12 bases between the germline ends. The CDR3 DNA follows: TGTGCCAGCTCTACAGGGTACGGGGCCAACGTCCTGACTTTC. It is translated as CASSTGYGANVLTF.

This clone was detected only once. The chain recombines TRBV10-3 with TRBJ2-1; 9 nucleotides align to TRBD2. V gave up 8 bases and J gave up 3 bases; unmatched junction bases: 8. CDR1 and CDR2 from the germline V gene are ENHRY and SYGVKD. The CDR3 contains 15 residues. Written as DNA, the CDR3 is TGTGCCATCCAGGAGGAGCGGGGGGTCTACAATGAGCAGTTCTTC. Its protein is CAIQEERGVYNEQFF.

This chain links TRBV27 with TRBJ2-7; D is uncertain. Trimming took 2 bases from V and 2 from J, leaving 7 bases between them. Per the germline V gene, CDR1 is MNHEY and CDR2 is SMNVEV (reference sequence). The CDR3 has 13 residues. The CDR3: CASSLAETYEQYF. CDR3 bases: TGTGCCAGCAGTTTAGCCGAGACCTACGAGCAGTACTTC.

The gene calls are TRBV6-6 and TRBJ2-7; 11 bases fit TRBD2. V gave up 4 bases and J gave up 4 bases; unmatched junction bases: 6. This CDR3 region has 15 residues. Germline CDR1 reads MNHNY; CDR2 reads SVGAGI (reference sequence). Here the CDR3 reads CASSSPGTSGYEQYF. The CDR3 DNA reads as TGTGCCAGCAGTTCGCCCGGGACTAGCGGTTACGAGCAGTACTTC.

The V and J genes are TRBV19 and TRBJ2-1; possibly TRBD2 for D (5 bases). This CDR3 contains 13 residues. Trimming pared 4 bases from V and 5 bases from J, leaving 9 bases between. In germline, CDR1 is LNHDA, CDR2 SQIVND (reference sequence). As DNA, the CDR3 is TGTGCCAGTAGTAGGGAGTTGAACAATGAGCAGTTCTTC. Protein product: CASSRELNNEQFF.

V usage is TRBV18 and J usage is TRBJ1-1; D is perhaps TRBD1 (5 bases). There are 16 residues in the CDR3. Trimming stripped 7 bases from V and 0 bases from J, with 18 bases between. Germline CDR1 is KGHSH and CDR2 is LQKENI. DNA for the CDR3: TGTGCCAGCTGGGCGAGCCGGGGGGGTGTGAACACTGAAGCTTTCTTT. Protein product: CASWASRGGVNTEAFF.

V is TRBV5-1 and J is TRBJ1-2; 12 bases match TRBD1. The length of the CDR3 is 15 residues. Germline V CDR1 and CDR2: SGHRS, YFSETQ. J was trimmed by 8 bases and V by 0 bases; bases with no gene match: 5. The CDR3 region has the DNA TGCGCCAGCAGCTTGGAGGGACAGGGGGCGCGGGGCTACACCTTC. It is translated as CASSLEGQGARGYTF.

This sequence joins TRBV5-8 and TRBJ2-7, with 7 bases fitting TRBD2. CDR3 length equals 15 residues. V lost 5 bases to trimming and J lost 0 bases; unmatched junction nucleotides: 8. CDR1 and CDR2 from the germline V gene are SGHTS and YDEGEE. The CDR3 bases are TGTGCCAGCAGATCAAGCGGGGTGAGCTCCTACGAGCAGTACTTC. Its translation is CASRSSGVSSYEQYF.

The chain employs TRBV5-6 and TRBJ2-1; no clear D. V was cut by 3 bases and J by 5 bases, with 15 bases left in between. This CDR3 comprises 15 residues. Looked up from germline, CDR1 is SGHDT and CDR2 is YYEEEE. CDR3 region: CASSSIRRRHNEQFF. The CDR3 DNA sequence: TGTGCCAGCAGCTCGATTAGGCGGCGACACAATGAGCAGTTCTTC.

The rearrangement joins TRBV19 to TRBJ1-2; D is uncertain. Germline CDR1 and CDR2: LNHDA and SQIVND (reference sequence). V was shortened by 4 bases and J by 4 bases, with 10 bases between the two germline ends. The CDR3 contains 13 residues. CDR3 region: CASSTRRGYGYTF. The DNA of the CDR3 is TGTGCCAGTAGTACCCGACGGGGCTATGGCTACACCTTC.

The CDR3 protein is CASTRTSGGPFYEQYF. CDR3 bases: TGTGCCAGCACCCGGACTAGCGGGGGGCCCTTCTACGAGCAGTACTTC. The chain has TRBV27 and TRBJ2-7, with 14 bases lining up with TRBD2. Germline V gives CDR1 MNHEY, CDR2 SMNVEV (reference sequence). This CDR3 has 16 residues. Losses at the gene ends were 7 bases for V and 3 bases for J; bases not matched to a gene: 8.

This clone has a handful of counts. The V gene is TRBV29-1, the J gene TRBJ2-1; the D gene is possibly TRBD1 (6 bases). V lost 7 bases and J 9 bases, leaving 16 bases between the germline ends. The CDR3 has 12 residues. Per germline, CDR1 SQVTM and CDR2 ANQGSEA. The CDR3 DNA is TGCAGCGGCTCTACAGGGTCGGGTGAGCAGTTCTTC. This gives the protein CSGSTGSGEQFF.